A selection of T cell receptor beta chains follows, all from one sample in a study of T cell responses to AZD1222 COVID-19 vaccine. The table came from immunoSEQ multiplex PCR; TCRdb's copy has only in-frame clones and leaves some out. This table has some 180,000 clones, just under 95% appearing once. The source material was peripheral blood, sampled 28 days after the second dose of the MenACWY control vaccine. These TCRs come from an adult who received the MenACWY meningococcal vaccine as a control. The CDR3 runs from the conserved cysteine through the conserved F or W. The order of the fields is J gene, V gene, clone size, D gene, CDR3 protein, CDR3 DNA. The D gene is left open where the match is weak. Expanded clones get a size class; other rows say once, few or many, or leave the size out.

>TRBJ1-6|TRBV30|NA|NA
CAWSVGSSSLSYNSPLHF
TGTGCCTGGAGTGTAGGATCCTCTTCCCTCTCCTATAATTCACCCCTCCACTTT
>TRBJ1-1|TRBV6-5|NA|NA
CATRQAEAKAFF
TGTGCCACCAGACAGGCGGAAGCGAAAGCTTTCTTT
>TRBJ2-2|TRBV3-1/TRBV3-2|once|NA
CASSPGAGELFF
TGTGCCAGCAGCCCTGGGGCGGGGGAGCTGTTTTTT
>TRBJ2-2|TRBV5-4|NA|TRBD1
CASSSRTGNTGELFF
TGTGCCAGCAGCTCTCGGACAGGAAACACCGGGGAGCTGTTTTTT
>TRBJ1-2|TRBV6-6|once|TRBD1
CASSPGQGYHGYTF
TGTGCCAGCAGCCCCGGACAGGGGTACCATGGCTACACCTTC
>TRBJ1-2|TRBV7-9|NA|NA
CASREGEYGYTF
TGTGCCAGCAGGGAGGGGGAATATGGCTACACCTTC
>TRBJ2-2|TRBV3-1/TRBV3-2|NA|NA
CASNWGTNTGELFF
TGTGCCAGCAATTGGGGGACAAACACCGGGGAGCTGTTTTTT
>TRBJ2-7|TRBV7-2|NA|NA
CASSLFKASAYEAF
TGTGCCAGCAGCCTCTTTAAGGCTAGCGCGTACGAGGCTTTC
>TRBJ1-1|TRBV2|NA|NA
CASSEGGGAFF
TGTGCCAGCAGTGAAGGGGGGGGAGCTTTCTTT
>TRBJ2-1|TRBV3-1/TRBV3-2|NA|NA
CASSQERLDAKYNEQFF
TGTGCCAGCAGCCAAGAACGACTGGACGCTAAGTACAATGAGCAGTTCTTC
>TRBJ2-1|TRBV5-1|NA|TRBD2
CASSLAARGGEAEQFF
TGCGCCAGCAGCTTGGCGGCGCGGGGGGGTGAGGCTGAGCAGTTCTTC
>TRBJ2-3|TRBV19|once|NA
CASSSAGGPRTDTQYF
TGTGCCAGTAGTTCCGCCGGGGGCCCCCGCACAGATACGCAGTATTTT
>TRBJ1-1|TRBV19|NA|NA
CASSIRGGEAFF
TGTGCCAGTAGTATTAGAGGGGGTGAAGCTTTCTTT
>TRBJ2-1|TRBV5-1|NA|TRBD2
CASSFTSGVYNEQFF
TGCGCCAGCAGCTTTACTAGCGGGGTCTACAATGAGCAGTTCTTC
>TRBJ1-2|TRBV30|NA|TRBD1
CAWRTSGQEHGYTF
TGTGCCTGGAGGACCTCGGGACAGGAGCATGGCTACACCTTC
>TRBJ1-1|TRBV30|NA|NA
CAWSFVQGGTEAFF
TGTGCCTGGAGCTTCGTACAGGGTGGTACTGAAGCTTTCTTT
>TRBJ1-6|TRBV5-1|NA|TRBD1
CASSRTGAFNSPLHF
TGCGCCAGCAGCCGCACAGGGGCCTTCAATTCACCCCTCCACTTT
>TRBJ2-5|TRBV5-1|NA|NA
CASSLGQTIQETQYF
TGCGCCAGCAGCTTAGGACAGACAATCCAAGAGACCCAGTACTTC